The clone carrying this T cell receptor beta chain has a count of ten or more. Its antigen is still unknown. The CDR3 is cut off 3 residues early in the read; its end comes from the germline J gene. The entry originates in a study of T cell clonality in common variable immunodeficiency. This CDR3 region has 15 residues. Germline V lookup: CDR1 LNHDA, CDR2 SQIVND (reference sequence). V gave up 3 bases and J gave up 3 bases; unmatched junction bases: 7. Reduced serum IgG, IgA and/or IgM plus specific antibody deficiency defined CVID. The CVID group had approximately 14 females and approximately 30 males, mean age 40. Each donor provided roughly 4.5 to 8.5 ml of heparinized whole blood. This table comes from immunoSEQ multiplex PCR, and its TCRdb copy is limited to in-frame clones, with some not included. Listed for the sample are just over 20,000 clones, none seen a single time. Study-level results: Reportedly, TCR beta sequences from common variable immunodeficiency showed fewer deletions and N-nucleotide insertions.

The chain has TRBV19 and TRBJ2-7, with 8 bases matching TRBD1. The sequenced sample consisted of peripheral blood mononuclear cells. The clonotype comes from a human donor with common variable immunodeficiency. CDR3 DNA, as far as it was read: TGTGCCAGTAGTATCGTTGCACAGGGGGACTACGAG. It codes for CASSIVAQGDYE. From start to end, the CDR3 is CASSIVAQGDYEQYF. Together with reference TRBV19 and TRBJ2-7, the CDR3 gives the full variable domain: DGGITQSPKYLFRKEGQNVTLSCEQNLNHDAMYWYRQDPGQGLRLIYYSQIVNDFQKGDIAEGYSVSREKKESFPLTVTSAQKNPTAFYLCASSIVAQGDYEQYFGPGTRLTVT.